The TCR beta chain under discussion was sequenced for a study of somatic mutations in cytotoxic T cells in rheumatoid arthritis. Study as a whole: Each patient's diagnosis was followed right away by a blood draw (30 ml EDTA), before any treatment.

The study, taken as a whole, reports: Which antigens the expanded CD8+ clones targeted was unknown. For rheumatoid arthritis patients, CD8+ clonality increased with age, whereas it did not in healthy controls.

Libraries were prepared by immunoSEQ multiplex PCR; TCRdb keeps only in-frame clonotypes and omits some of them. The table has under 15,000 clones, around 75% seen once. Germline V lookup: CDR1 SEHNR, CDR2 FQNEAQ (reference sequence). J gave up 5 bases and V 4 bases, and 11 bases lay outside the gene matches. The CDR3 totals 17 residues. The count of this clone is one. Antigen specificity is unknown. Material: CD8+ T cells sorted from blood. The chain combines TRBV7-9 with TRBJ2-3; 11 bases are shared with TRBD2. The sequence came from an adult with rheumatoid arthritis. CDR3 region: CASSSRTSGPGGDTQYF. The CDR3 DNA sequence: TGTGCCAGCAGCTCCCGGACTAGCGGGCCTGGGGGAGATACGCAGTATTTT.